This TCR beta chain was recorded in a study of T-cell reconstitution after alpha-beta-depleted transplantation in children. Per the germline V gene, CDR1 is SGHTA and CDR2 is FQGTGA. Trimming at V came to 0 bases and at J to 2 bases, leaving 5 bases not matched to a gene. This CDR3 has 16 amino acids. Researchers prepared the TCRbeta library using unique molecular identifiers, the study reports. MiXCR, run by TCRdb on the PCR reads, gives a single entry per CDR3 protein. The sample has hundreds of thousands of distinct CDR3 sequences; 10% to 13% are singletons. In its sample, this clonotype was seen a few times.

The chain combines TRBV7-3 with TRBJ2-7, with 9 bases matching TRBD1. Sequenced material: PBMCs from the stem cell graft donor, taken from the stem cell graft. This sequence was found in a human donor who donated a stem cell graft to a child with acute myeloid leukemia. The CDR3 sequence: CASSLTTGQGTYEQYF. The CDR3 region has the DNA TGTGCCAGCAGCTTAACCACTGGACAGGGGACCTACGAGCAGTACTTC.